This TCR beta chain was found in a study of cytomegalovirus exposure and HLA in healthy donors. Germline V gives CDR1 SNHLY, CDR2 FYNNEI. This CDR3 has 13 residues. Trimming pared 7 bases from V and 4 bases from J, leaving 11 bases between. 60 Vbeta and 13 Jbeta primers were used in PCR. The protocol was immunoSEQ multiplex PCR, while the TCRdb copy is restricted to in-frame clones and leaves out a portion. Among around 150,000 clones listed, over 75% were seen once. The source material was PBMCs. This receptor was obtained from a man between 25 and 39 years old in good health and CMV-seronegative. V usage is TRBV2 and J usage is TRBJ1-5; weak D call: TRBD1 (5 bases). The CDR3 protein is CASNKEGNQPQHF. The CDR3 nucleotides are TGTGCCAGCAACAAGGAGGGGAATCAGCCCCAGCATTTT.